This TCR beta chain emerged from a study of CD8+ T cells in alopecia areata. Trimming shortened V by 0 bases and J by 10 bases, and 7 bases separated the two germline ends. The germline V gene encodes CDR1 SGHTA and CDR2 FQGTGA. This CDR3 comprises 12 residues. Reverse transcribed after extraction, RNA yielded cDNA as the sequencing template. Sequenced by immunoSEQ multiplex PCR; TCRdb stores in-frame clones only, minus some. The sample yields under 150,000 clones, around 48% seen once. The sequence came from a human donor with alopecia areata. Material for sequencing was NKG2D-low CD8+ T cells sorted from blood. The chain is built from TRBV7-3 and TRBJ2-1, with D perhaps TRBD2 (6 bases). CDR3 nucleotides: TGTGCCAGCAGCTTAACAGGGAGGGAGCAGTTCTTC. The encoded protein is CASSLTGREQFF.